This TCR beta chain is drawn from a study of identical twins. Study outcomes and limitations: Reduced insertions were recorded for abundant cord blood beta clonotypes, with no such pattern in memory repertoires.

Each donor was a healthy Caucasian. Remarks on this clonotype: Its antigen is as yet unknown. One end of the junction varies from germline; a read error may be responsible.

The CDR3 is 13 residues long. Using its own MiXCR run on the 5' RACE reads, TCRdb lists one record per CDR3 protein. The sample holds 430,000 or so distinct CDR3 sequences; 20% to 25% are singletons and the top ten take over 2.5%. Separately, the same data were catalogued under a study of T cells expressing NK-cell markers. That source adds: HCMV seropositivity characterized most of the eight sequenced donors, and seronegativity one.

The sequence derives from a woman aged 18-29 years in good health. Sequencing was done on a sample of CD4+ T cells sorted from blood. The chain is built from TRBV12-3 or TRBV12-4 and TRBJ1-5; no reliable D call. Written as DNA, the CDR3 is TGTGCCAGCAGTTTCGATAGCGATCAGCCCCAGCATTTT. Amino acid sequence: CASSFDSDQPQHF.